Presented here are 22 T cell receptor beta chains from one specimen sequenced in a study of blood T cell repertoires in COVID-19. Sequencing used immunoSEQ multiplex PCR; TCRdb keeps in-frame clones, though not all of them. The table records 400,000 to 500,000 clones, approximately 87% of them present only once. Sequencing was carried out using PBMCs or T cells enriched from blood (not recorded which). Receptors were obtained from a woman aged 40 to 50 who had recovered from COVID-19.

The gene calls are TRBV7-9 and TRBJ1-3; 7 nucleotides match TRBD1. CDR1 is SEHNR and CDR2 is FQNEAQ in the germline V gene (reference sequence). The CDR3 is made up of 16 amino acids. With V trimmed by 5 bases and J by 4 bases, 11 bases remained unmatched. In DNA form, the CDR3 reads TGTGCCAGCAGCGTAAACAGGGGAATGGAAGGAAACACCATATATTTT. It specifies CASSVNRGMEGNTIYF.

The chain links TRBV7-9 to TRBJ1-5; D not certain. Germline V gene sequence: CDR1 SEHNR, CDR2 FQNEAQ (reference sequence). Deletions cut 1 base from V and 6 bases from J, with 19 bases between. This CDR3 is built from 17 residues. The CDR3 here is CASSLDGVSWAGQPQHF. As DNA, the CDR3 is TGTGCCAGCAGCTTAGATGGGGTATCGTGGGCGGGTCAGCCCCAGCATTTT.

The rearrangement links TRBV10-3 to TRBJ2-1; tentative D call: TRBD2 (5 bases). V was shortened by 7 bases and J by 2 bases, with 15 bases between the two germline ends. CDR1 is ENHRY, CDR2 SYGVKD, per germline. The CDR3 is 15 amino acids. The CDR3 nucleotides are TGTGCCATCACCCTAGGACGAGGGCCCTACAATGAGCAGTTCTTC. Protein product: CAITLGRGPYNEQFF.

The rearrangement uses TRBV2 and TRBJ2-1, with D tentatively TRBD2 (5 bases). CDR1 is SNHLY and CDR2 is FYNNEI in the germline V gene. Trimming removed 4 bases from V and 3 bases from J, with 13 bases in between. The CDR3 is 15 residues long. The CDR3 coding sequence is TGTGCCAGCAGTGTCGAGCGGCCCCACTACAATGAGCAGTTCTTC. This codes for CASSVERPHYNEQFF.

CDR3 in amino acids: CASSQDRGEVETQYF. CDR3 nucleotide sequence: TGTGCCAGCAGCCAGGACAGGGGGGAGGTAGAGACCCAGTACTTC. This chain uses TRBV4-2 with TRBJ2-5, with TRBD1 matching 10 bases. J gave up 4 bases and V 3 bases, and 5 bases lay outside the gene matches. The CDR3 spans 15 residues. The germline CDR1 and CDR2 sequences are LGHNA and YNFKEQ.

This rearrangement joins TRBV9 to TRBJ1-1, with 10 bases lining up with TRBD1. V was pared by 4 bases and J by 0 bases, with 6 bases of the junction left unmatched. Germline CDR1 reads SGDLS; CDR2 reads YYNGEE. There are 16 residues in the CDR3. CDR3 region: CASSRQGALMNTEAFF. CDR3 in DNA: TGTGCCAGCAGCCGACAGGGGGCTCTAATGAACACTGAAGCTTTCTTT. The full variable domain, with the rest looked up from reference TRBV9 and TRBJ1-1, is DSGVTQTPKHLITATGQRVTLRCSPRSGDLSVYWYQQSLDQGLQFLIQYYNGEERAKGNILERFSAQQFPDLHSELNLSSLELGDSALYFCASSRQGALMNTEAFFGQGTRLTVV.

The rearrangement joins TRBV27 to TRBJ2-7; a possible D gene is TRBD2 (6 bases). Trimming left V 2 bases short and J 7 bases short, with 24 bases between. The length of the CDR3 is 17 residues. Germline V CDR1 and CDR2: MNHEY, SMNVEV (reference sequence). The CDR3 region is CASSLLGSGSSGGEQYF. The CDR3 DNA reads TGTGCCAGCAGTTTACTGGGTAGCGGTTCCTCTGGGGGGGAGCAGTACTTC.

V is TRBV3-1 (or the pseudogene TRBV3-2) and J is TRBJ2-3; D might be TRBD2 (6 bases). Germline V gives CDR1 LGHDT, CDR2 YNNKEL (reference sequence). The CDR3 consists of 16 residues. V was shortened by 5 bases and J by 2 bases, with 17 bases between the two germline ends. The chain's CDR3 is CASSTIGGGITDTQYF. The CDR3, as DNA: TGTGCCAGCAGCACTATCGGGGGTGGAATCACAGATACGCAGTATTTT.

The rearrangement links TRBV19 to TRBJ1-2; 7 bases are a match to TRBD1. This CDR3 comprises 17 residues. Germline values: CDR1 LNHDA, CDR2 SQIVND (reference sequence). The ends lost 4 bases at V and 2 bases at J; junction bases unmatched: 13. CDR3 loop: CASSTQSRTGLNYGYTF. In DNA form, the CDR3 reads TGTGCCAGTAGTACCCAAAGCCGGACAGGACTCAACTATGGCTACACCTTC.

In DNA, the CDR3 is TGTGCCAGCAGTGAGATCTTCAGAAGCAATCAGCCCCAGCATTTT. Translation: CASSEIFRSNQPQHF. The chain recombines TRBV2 with TRBJ1-5; D gene ambiguous. Germline V CDR1 and CDR2: SNHLY, FYNNEI. This CDR3 region has 15 residues. The V gene lost 3 bases and the J gene lost 1 base, with 10 bases spanning the gap.

CDR3 sequence (DNA): TGTGCCAGCAGCGTCTCGACAGCAAACTATGGCTACACCTTC. This encodes CASSVSTANYGYTF. The chain carries TRBV9 and TRBJ1-2; TRBD1 is a possible D gene (5 bases). Trimming took 2 bases from V and 2 from J, leaving 10 bases between them. The CDR3 length is 14 residues. Germline V gives CDR1 SGDLS, CDR2 YYNGEE. Combining the CDR3 with reference TRBV9 and TRBJ1-2 gives the whole variable domain DSGVTQTPKHLITATGQRVTLRCSPRSGDLSVYWYQQSLDQGLQFLIQYYNGEERAKGNILERFSAQQFPDLHSELNLSSLELGDSALYFCASSVSTANYGYTFGSGTRLTVV.

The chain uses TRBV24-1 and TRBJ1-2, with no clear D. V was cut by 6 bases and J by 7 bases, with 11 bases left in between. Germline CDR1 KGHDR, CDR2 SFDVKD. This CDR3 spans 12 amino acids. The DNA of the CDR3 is TGTGCCACCAGTTATGAGGGAATTGGCTACACCTTC. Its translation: CATSYEGIGYTF.

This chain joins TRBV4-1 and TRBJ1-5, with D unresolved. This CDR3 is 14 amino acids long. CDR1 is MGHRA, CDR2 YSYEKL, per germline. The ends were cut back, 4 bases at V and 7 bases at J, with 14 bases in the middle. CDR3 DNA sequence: TGCGCCAGCAGCCCCGTATCCCCGAGACAGCCCCAGCATTTT. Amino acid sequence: CASSPVSPRQPQHF.

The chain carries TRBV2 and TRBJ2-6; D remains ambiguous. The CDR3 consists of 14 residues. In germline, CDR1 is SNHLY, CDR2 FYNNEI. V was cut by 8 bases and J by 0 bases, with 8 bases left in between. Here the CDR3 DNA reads TGTGCCAGCTCGCGGAGCTCTGGGGCCAACGTCCTGACTTTC. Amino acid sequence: CASSRSSGANVLTF.

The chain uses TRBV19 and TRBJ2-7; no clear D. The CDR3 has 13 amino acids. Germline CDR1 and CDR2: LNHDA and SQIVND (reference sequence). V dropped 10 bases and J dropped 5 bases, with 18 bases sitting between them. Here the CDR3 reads CATPGASLHEQYF. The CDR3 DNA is TGTGCCACCCCCGGCGCTAGTCTCCACGAGCAGTACTTC. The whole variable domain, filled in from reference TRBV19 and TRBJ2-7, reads DGGITQSPKYLFRKEGQNVTLSCEQNLNHDAMYWYRQDPGQGLRLIYYSQIVNDFQKGDIAEGYSVSREKKESFPLTVTSAQKNPTAFYLCATPGASLHEQYFGPGTRLTVT.

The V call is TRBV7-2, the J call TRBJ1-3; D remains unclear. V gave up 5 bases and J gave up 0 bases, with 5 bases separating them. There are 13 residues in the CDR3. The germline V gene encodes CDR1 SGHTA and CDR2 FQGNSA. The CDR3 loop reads CASSRDSGNTIYF. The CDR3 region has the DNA TGTGCCAGCAGCCGGGACTCTGGAAACACCATATATTTT.

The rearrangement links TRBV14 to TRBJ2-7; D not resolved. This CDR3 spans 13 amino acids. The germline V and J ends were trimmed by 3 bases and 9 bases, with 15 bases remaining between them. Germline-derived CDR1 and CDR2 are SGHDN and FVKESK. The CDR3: CASSQPPSTGQYF. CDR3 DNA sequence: TGTGCCAGCAGCCAGCCACCCTCGACGGGGCAGTACTTC. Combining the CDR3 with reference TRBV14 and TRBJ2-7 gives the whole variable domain EAGVTQFPSHSVIEKGQTVTLRCDPISGHDNLYWYRRVMGKEIKFLLHFVKESKQDESGMPNNRFLAERTGGTYSTLKVQPAELEDSGVYFCASSQPPSTGQYFGPGTRLTVT.

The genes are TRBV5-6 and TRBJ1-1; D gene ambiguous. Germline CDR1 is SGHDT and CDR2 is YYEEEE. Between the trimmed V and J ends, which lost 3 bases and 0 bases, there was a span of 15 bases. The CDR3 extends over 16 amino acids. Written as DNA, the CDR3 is TGTGCCAGCAGCTCAAACGGGGAGTCTATGAACACTGAAGCTTTCTTT. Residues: CASSSNGESMNTEAFF. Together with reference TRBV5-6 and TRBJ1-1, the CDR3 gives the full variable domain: DAGVTQSPTHLIKTRGQQVTLRCSPKSGHDTVSWYQQALGQGPQFIFQYYEEEERQRGNFPDRFSGHQFPNYSSELNVNALLLGDSALYLCASSSNGESMNTEAFFGQGTRLTVV.

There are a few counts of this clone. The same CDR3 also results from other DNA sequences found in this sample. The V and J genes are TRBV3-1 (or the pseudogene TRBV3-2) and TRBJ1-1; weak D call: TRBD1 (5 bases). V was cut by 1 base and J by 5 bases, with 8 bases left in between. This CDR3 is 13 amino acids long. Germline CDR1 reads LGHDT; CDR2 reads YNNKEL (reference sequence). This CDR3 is CASSQVAGTEAFF. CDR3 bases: TGTGCCAGCAGCCAAGTGGCAGGGACTGAAGCTTTCTTT.

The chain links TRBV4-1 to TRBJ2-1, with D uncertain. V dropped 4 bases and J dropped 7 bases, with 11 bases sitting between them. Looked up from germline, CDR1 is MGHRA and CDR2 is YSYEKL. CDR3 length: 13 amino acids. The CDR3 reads CASSRIVWNEQFF. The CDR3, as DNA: TGCGCCAGCAGCCGAATAGTGTGGAATGAGCAGTTCTTC.

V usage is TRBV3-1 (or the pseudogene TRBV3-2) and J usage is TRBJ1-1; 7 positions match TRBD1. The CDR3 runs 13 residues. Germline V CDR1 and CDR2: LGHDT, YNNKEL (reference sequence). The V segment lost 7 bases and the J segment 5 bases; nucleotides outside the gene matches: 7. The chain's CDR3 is CASKLQGSTEAFF. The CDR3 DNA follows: TGTGCCAGCAAACTACAGGGGTCGACTGAAGCTTTCTTT.

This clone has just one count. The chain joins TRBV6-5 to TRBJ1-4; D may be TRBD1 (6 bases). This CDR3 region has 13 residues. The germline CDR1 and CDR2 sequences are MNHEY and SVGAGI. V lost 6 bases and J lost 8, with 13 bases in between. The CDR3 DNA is TGTGCCAGCAGCCGGGGGGCAGGGGAAAAACTGTTTTTT. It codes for CASSRGAGEKLFF.